The 25 T cell receptor beta chains given below trace back to one sample, sequenced in a study of blood T cell repertoires in COVID-19. Sequenced by immunoSEQ multiplex PCR; TCRdb stores in-frame clones only, minus some. The sample lists 320,000 or so clones; approximately 88% were seen once. Sequencing used PBMCs or T cells enriched from blood (not recorded which). These receptors all stem from a man aged 55 to 70 who had recovered from COVID-19.

The J gene is TRBJ2-5, the V gene TRBV12-5, with D maybe TRBD1 (5 bases). V was shortened by 7 bases and J by 1 base, with 7 bases between the two germline ends. The CDR3 sequence is 12 residues long. In germline, CDR1 is LGHNT, CDR2 FRNRAP. The CDR3 DNA reads as TGTGCTAGTGCTACAGGCCAAGAGACCCAGTACTTC. It yields the protein CASATGQETQYF. Drawing the rest from reference TRBV12-5 and TRBJ2-5, the complete variable domain is DARVTQTPRHKVTEMGQEVTMRCQPILGHNTVFWYRQTMMQGLELLAYFRNRAPLDDSGMPKDRFSAEMPDATLATLKIQPSEPRDSAVYFCASATGQETQYFGPGTRLLVL.

The table lists this clone with a count of one. The chain combines TRBV3-1 (or the pseudogene TRBV3-2) with TRBJ1-2, with a possible D match to TRBD1 (5 bases). V dropped 0 bases and J dropped 7 bases, with 15 bases sitting between them. CDR1 and CDR2 from the germline V gene are LGHDT and YNNKEL (reference sequence). The CDR3 extends over 15 amino acids. The CDR3 loop is CASSQDQAQGSGYTF. The DNA of the CDR3 is TGTGCCAGCAGCCAAGATCAGGCGCAGGGCTCTGGCTACACCTTC.

The CDR3 nucleotides are TGCGCCAGCAGCGGACAGGGAGGAACTGAAGCTTTCTTT. This gives the protein CASSGQGGTEAFF. The chain couples TRBV10-1 to TRBJ1-1, with 8 positions matching TRBD1. Germline V gene data show CDR1 as WNHNN and CDR2 as SYGVQD (reference sequence). The V segment lost 6 bases and the J segment 5 bases; nucleotides outside the gene matches: 5. The CDR3 contains 13 residues.

The chain is built from TRBV25-1 and TRBJ1-6; D gene ambiguous. CDR1 MGHDK and CDR2 SYGVNS come from the germline V gene. Trimming removed 8 bases at V and 0 bases at J, with 17 bases between. The CDR3 is made up of 17 amino acids. CDR3 loop: CASGESGASSYNSPLHF. For the CDR3, the DNA is TGTGCCAGCGGGGAGAGCGGTGCCAGCTCCTATAATTCACCCCTCCACTTT.

The chain employs TRBV27 and TRBJ2-1; weak D call: TRBD1 (6 bases). The CDR3 length is 16 residues. V gave up 4 bases and J gave up 0 bases, with 13 bases separating them. Germline-derived CDR1 and CDR2 are MNHEY and SMNVEV (reference sequence). The CDR3 is CASSSRGQSSYNEQFF. CDR3 nucleotide sequence: TGTGCCAGCAGTTCCCGAGGACAGAGCTCCTACAATGAGCAGTTCTTC.

This chain connects TRBV6-5 to TRBJ1-1, with TRBD1 as a possible D gene (6 bases). The CDR3 covers 13 residues. Germline lookup yields CDR1 MNHEY and CDR2 SVGAGI. Trimming took 3 bases from V and 11 from J, leaving 16 bases between them. CDR3: CASSYSQGTPAFF. The CDR3 region has the DNA TGTGCCAGCAGTTATTCACAGGGAACCCCCGCTTTCTTT.

The chain uses TRBV6-5 and TRBJ1-6; 8 bases align to TRBD1. V was clipped by 0 bases and J by 10 bases; unmatched bases: 5. Germline assignment: CDR1 MNHEY and CDR2 SVGAGI. The CDR3 is 15 residues long. CDR3 loop: CASSYSRTGRSPLHF. DNA for the CDR3: TGTGCCAGCAGTTACTCTCGGACAGGGAGATCACCCCTCCACTTT.

The V and J genes are TRBV3-1 (or the pseudogene TRBV3-2) and TRBJ2-7; D is unresolved. Trimming removed 1 base at V and 2 bases at J, with 9 bases between. The CDR3 consists of 14 residues. Germline values: CDR1 LGHDT, CDR2 YNNKEL (reference sequence). Here the CDR3 DNA reads TGTGCCAGCAGCCAAGCTGGGCATACCTACGAGCAGTACTTC. This encodes CASSQAGHTYEQYF.

The chain uses TRBV29-1 and TRBJ1-1, with 7 bases that match TRBD1. The germline V gene encodes CDR1 SQVTM and CDR2 ANQGSEA. This CDR3 region has 14 residues. V was clipped by 7 bases and J by 1 base; unmatched bases: 9. The CDR3 DNA is TGCAGCGCCCAGGGACAGCTCTCGAACACTGAAGCTTTCTTT. Translated: CSAQGQLSNTEAFF. Combining the CDR3 with reference TRBV29-1 and TRBJ1-1 gives the whole variable domain SAVISQKPSRDICQRGTSLTIQCQVDSQVTMMFWYRQQPGQSLTLIATANQGSEATYESGFVIDKFPISRPNLTFSTLTVSNMSPEDSSIYLCSAQGQLSNTEAFFGQGTRLTVV.

This clone was found once. The CDR3 region has the DNA TGCGCCAGCAGTCCTTCCCTAGCGGGAGGACACTACAATGAGCAGTTCTTC. It is translated as CASSPSLAGGHYNEQFF. The rearrangement joins TRBV5-1 to TRBJ2-1; 11 bases align to TRBD2. Germline CDR1 SGHRS, CDR2 YFSETQ. The CDR3 loop spans 17 amino acids. V lost 5 bases to trimming and J lost 3 bases; unmatched junction nucleotides: 10.

J is TRBJ1-2 and V is TRBV2; 9 bases map to TRBD1. The junction had 6 bases not matched to a gene; V was cut back by 9 bases and J by 4 bases. This CDR3 comprises 13 residues. The germline gives CDR1 SNHLY, CDR2 FYNNEI. CDR3 nucleotides: TGTGCCAGGGACAGGGGCGTCCCCTATGGCTACACCTTC. It specifies CARDRGVPYGYTF.

The rearrangement joins TRBV19 to TRBJ1-5, with TRBD1 matching over 10 bases. The CDR3 sequence is 18 residues long. The germline gives CDR1 LNHDA, CDR2 SQIVND (reference sequence). The ends lost 0 bases at V and 7 bases at J; junction bases unmatched: 12. CDR3 DNA: TGTGCCAGTAGTATAGATCTTTCGGGACAGGGGAAAGGGCAGCCCCAGCATTTT. Translating it yields CASSIDLSGQGKGQPQHF.

The chain has TRBV2 and TRBJ2-7; 7 nucleotides align to TRBD2. With 8 bases clipped from V and 4 bases from J, the junction kept 5 bases outside the gene matches. The CDR3 is 12 amino acids. Germline V gene data show CDR1 as SNHLY and CDR2 as FYNNEI. The CDR3 reads CASVGGVYEQYF. In DNA, the CDR3 is TGTGCCAGCGTTGGGGGGGTTTACGAGCAGTACTTC.

V usage is TRBV7-2 and J usage is TRBJ1-2, with D possibly being TRBD1 (5 bases). Germline V gene sequence: CDR1 SGHTA, CDR2 FQGNSA. Trimming left V 1 base short and J 5 bases short, with 11 bases between. This CDR3 region has 14 residues. This chain's CDR3 is CASSLESGVYGYTF. The CDR3 DNA follows: TGTGCCAGCAGCTTAGAGTCGGGGGTATATGGCTACACCTTC.

V is TRBV28 and J is TRBJ2-7, with a possible D match to TRBD2 (6 bases). The CDR3 is 14 residues long. V lost 3 bases and J 6 bases, leaving 15 bases between the germline ends. CDR1 and CDR2 (germline): MDHEN, SYDVKM. CDR3 in DNA: TGTGCCAGCAGTTTCGGAGGGAGCAGAAGCGAGCAGTACTTC. It specifies CASSFGGSRSEQYF. Full variable domain (rest looked up from reference TRBV28 and TRBJ2-7): DVKVTQSSRYLVKRTGEKVFLECVQDMDHENMFWYRQDPGLGLRLIYFSYDVKMKEKGDIPEGYSVSREKKERFSLILESASTNQTSMYLCASSFGGSRSEQYFGPGTRLTVT.

This sequence joins TRBV5-1 and TRBJ2-2; 8 nucleotides match TRBD2. Germline CDR1 reads SGHRS; CDR2 reads YFSETQ. Unmatched junction bases numbered 4, after V lost 3 bases and J lost 0 bases. The CDR3 is 16 residues long. The CDR3 protein is CASSYTSGTNTGELFF. CDR3 sequence (DNA): TGCGCCAGCAGCTATACTAGCGGTACGAACACCGGGGAGCTGTTTTTT.

This chain connects TRBV7-3 to TRBJ2-3; 7 bases are a match to TRBD1. The CDR3 extends over 14 amino acids. CDR1 SGHTA and CDR2 FQGTGA come from the germline V gene. The ends lost 5 bases at V and 0 bases at J; junction bases unmatched: 2. The CDR3 loop reads CASSPTGSTDTQYF. The CDR3 DNA sequence: TGTGCCAGCAGCCCGACAGGGAGCACAGATACGCAGTATTTT. The entire variable domain, with the rest obtained from reference TRBV7-3 and TRBJ2-3, is as follows: GAGVSQTPSNKVTEKGKYVELRCDPISGHTALYWYRQSLGQGPEFLIYFQGTGAADDSGLPNDRFFAVRPEGSVSTLKIQRTERGDSAVYLCASSPTGSTDTQYFGPGTRLTVL.

The CDR3 spells CASSMDSVTHEQYF. In nucleotides, the CDR3 is TGTGCCAGCAGCATGGACAGCGTAACCCACGAGCAGTACTTC. J is TRBJ2-7 and V is TRBV6-2 or TRBV6-3, with D possibly matching TRBD1 (6 bases). From germline, CDR1 is MNHEY and CDR2 SVGEGT. The CDR3 is 14 residues long. The ends were cut back, 6 bases at V and 5 bases at J, with 17 bases in the middle.

The chain uses TRBV29-1 and TRBJ2-1; 13 bases agree with TRBD2. The germline V gene encodes CDR1 SQVTM and CDR2 ANQGSEA. This CDR3 is built from 16 residues. The V and J ends lost 3 bases and 6 bases, in that order; junction bases with no gene match: 8. As DNA, the CDR3 is TGCAGCGTTGATTCACTAGCGGGAGGGCTAACCAATGAGCAGTTCTTC. Its protein product is CSVDSLAGGLTNEQFF.

The CDR3 region is CASSLGRRRIVNEQFF. The CDR3 region has the DNA TGTGCCAGCAGCTTAGGTAGGCGGAGAATTGTCAATGAGCAGTTCTTC. The chain combines TRBV11-2 with TRBJ2-1, with D unclear. CDR1 and CDR2 (germline): SGHAT, FQNNGV. This CDR3 region has 16 residues. Trimming pared 1 base from V and 6 bases from J, leaving 16 bases between.

CDR3 loop: CASSSLASGEQYF. The CDR3 region has the DNA TGTGCCAGCAGCTCACTAGCGTCGGGGGAGCAGTACTTC. The V gene is TRBV11-2, the J gene TRBJ2-7, with 7 bases fitting TRBD2. Germline V CDR1 and CDR2: SGHAT, FQNNGV. This CDR3 has 13 amino acids. After removal of 4 bases from V and 7 bases from J, the junction contained 7 bases not matched to a gene.

The chain carries TRBV29-1 and TRBJ2-1, with no clear D. The CDR3 totals 14 residues. The V gene lost 3 bases and the J gene lost 0 bases, with 9 bases spanning the gap. CDR1 and CDR2 (germline): SQVTM, ANQGSEA. The CDR3 loop is CSVDRVSSYNEQFF. Here the CDR3 DNA reads TGCAGCGTTGATAGAGTGAGCTCCTACAATGAGCAGTTCTTC.

The V and J genes are TRBV5-1 and TRBJ1-1, with 9 bases identical to TRBD1. Germline CDR1 and CDR2: SGHRS and YFSETQ. After removal of 3 bases from V and 4 bases from J, the junction contained 10 bases not matched to a gene. This CDR3 region has 16 residues. CDR3: CASSWGTGWDGTEAFF. CDR3 nucleotide sequence: TGCGCCAGCAGCTGGGGGACAGGGTGGGATGGCACTGAAGCTTTCTTT.

The chain recombines TRBV5-5 with TRBJ2-7, with D hard to call. Germline CDR1 SGHKS, CDR2 YYEKEE (reference sequence). V was shortened by 0 bases and J by 5 bases, with 18 bases between the two germline ends. This CDR3 comprises 16 residues. The CDR3 nucleotides read TGTGCCAGCAGCTTGGCCGGCGCCTACGGGTTTGACGAGCAGTACTTC. This codes for CASSLAGAYGFDEQYF.

V usage is TRBV7-9 and J usage is TRBJ1-6, with D uncertain. Trimming removed 0 bases from V and 5 bases from J, with 8 bases in between. The CDR3 consists of 15 residues. CDR1 and CDR2 (germline): SEHNR, FQNEAQ (reference sequence). CDR3 coding DNA: TGTGCCAGCAGCTTAGCGGTACACGATAATTCACCCCTCCACTTT. Protein: CASSLAVHDNSPLHF.